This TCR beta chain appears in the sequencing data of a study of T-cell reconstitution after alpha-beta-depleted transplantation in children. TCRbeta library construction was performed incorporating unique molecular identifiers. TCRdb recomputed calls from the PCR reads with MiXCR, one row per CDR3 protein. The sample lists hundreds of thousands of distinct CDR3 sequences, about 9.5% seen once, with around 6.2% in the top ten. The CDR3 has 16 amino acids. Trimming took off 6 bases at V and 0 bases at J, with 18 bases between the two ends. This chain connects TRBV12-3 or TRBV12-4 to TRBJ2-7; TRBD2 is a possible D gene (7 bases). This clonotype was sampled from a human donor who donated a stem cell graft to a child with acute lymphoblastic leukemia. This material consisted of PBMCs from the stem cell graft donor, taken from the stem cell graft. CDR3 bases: TGTGCCAGCAGCCCAGATAGGGGGGGTAGCTCCTACGAGCAGTACTTC. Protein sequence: CASSPDRGGSSYEQYF.